The present T cell receptor (beta chain) was sequenced within a study of blood T cell repertoires in COVID-19. Here immunoSEQ multiplex PCR was the method, and the copy in TCRdb shows in-frame clones only, minus some. The sample carries 100,000 to 150,000 clones, about 85% recorded once. The material sequenced was peripheral blood. This receptor was obtained from a man in his fifties or sixties with acute or convalescent COVID-19.

As DNA, the CDR3 is TGTGCCAGCAGCGTAGGGAGGGTGCAATACGAGCAGTACTTC. It translates to CASSVGRVQYEQYF. The chain joins TRBV9 to TRBJ2-7; D perhaps matches TRBD2 (6 bases). Per the germline V gene, CDR1 is SGDLS and CDR2 is YYNGEE. The CDR3 extends over 14 amino acids. The V gene lost 0 bases and the J gene lost 4 bases, with 11 bases spanning the gap.